This T cell receptor beta chain appears in the sequencing data of a study of tumor-infiltrating lymphocytes in primary liver carcinoma. This clonotype was detected only a few times. Germline DNA was also extracted, while the blood RNA originated from unsorted whole blood. Patients were chronically HBV-infected and treatment-naive. Investigators obtained 3.5 to 4.5 milliliters of peripheral blood ahead of surgery. With roughly 0.5 ug total RNA as template and a constant-region primer, TCR beta cDNA was made. Investigators got TCR beta libraries out of three nested multiplex PCR rounds, done with slightly modified ARM-PCR. PCR rounds one and two used TRBV1-TRBV30 forward primers with a C-beta reverse primer for approximately 11 cycles each. TCRdb reanalysed the multiplex PCR reads using MiXCR and keeps one entry per CDR3 protein. The sample lists about 180,000 distinct CDR3 sequences, roughly three fifths seen once, with 65% to 80% in the top ten.

V shed 5 bases, J shed 4 bases, and the junction held 12 bases outside the gene matches. Looked up from germline, CDR1 is MNHEY and CDR2 is SVGEGT. This CDR3 has 16 amino acids. The chain carries TRBV6-2 or TRBV6-3 and TRBJ2-5; the match to TRBD1 covers 8 bases. The sequence was obtained from a man between 35 and 55 years old with primary liver carcinoma and hepatitis B virus infection. The sequenced sample consisted of peripheral blood. The CDR3 is CASSRRQGTLSETQYF. The CDR3 DNA follows: TGTGCCAGCAGTCGCCGACAGGGGACTCTCTCAGAGACCCAGTACTTC.